Below, 16 T cell receptor beta chains from the same sample are listed, as sequenced in a study of T cell repertoires in cytomegalovirus infection. The antigens of these receptors remain unknown. TCRdb re-called the reads with MiXCR, one entry per CDR3 protein. The sample records 750,000 to 950,000 distinct CDR3 sequences, around 29% being singletons. Sequenced here: cultured CD8+ T cells from PBMCs, sampled from culture after CMV antigen stimulation. The receptors shown here come from a human donor in good health (CMV status not recorded). Some clones in this sample may be carry-over from other donors' samples.

The V call is TRBV12-3 or TRBV12-4, the J call TRBJ2-3, with 10 bases identical to TRBD2. V was pared by 5 bases and J by 4 bases, with 15 bases of the junction left unmatched. The CDR3 contains 18 residues. The CDR3 sequence is CASSQGQTSGDSSDTQYF. The CDR3 DNA reads as TGTGCCAGCAGTCAAGGCCAAACTAGCGGGGATAGCTCAGATACGCAGTATTTT.

The V gene is TRBV11-1, the J gene TRBJ2-7; D uncertain. V gave up 3 bases and J gave up 7 bases, with 13 bases separating them. The CDR3 runs 13 residues. Germline V gene lookup returns CDR1 SGHAT and CDR2 FQDESV (reference sequence). The CDR3 sequence: CASSFAPLREQYV. The CDR3 DNA reads as TGTGCCAGCAGCTTTGCCCCCTTAAGAGAGCAGTACGTC.

The V gene is TRBV7-3, the J gene TRBJ1-1, with D tentatively TRBD1 (6 bases). This CDR3 has 14 residues. V dropped 6 bases and J dropped 0 bases, with 11 bases sitting between them. Germline V gene sequence: CDR1 SGHTA, CDR2 FQGTGA. The DNA of the CDR3 is TGTGCCAGCAGTGTCGGGGGCATGAACACTGAAGCTTTCTTT. Its translation is CASSVGGMNTEAFF.

The CDR3 DNA reads TGCAGTGCTAGAGATCGAGCGGGACTAGCGGGCTACGAGCAGTACGTC. Amino acids: CSARDRAGLAGYEQYV. J is TRBJ2-7 and V is TRBV20-1, with 12 bases identical to TRBD2. Germline values: CDR1 DFQATT, CDR2 SNEGSKA (reference sequence). V lost 0 bases and J lost 3; bases outside the gene matches: 6. The CDR3 consists of 16 residues.

This clonotype was found a few times. The V gene is TRBV5-4, the J gene TRBJ1-6; no reliable D call. In germline, CDR1 is SGHNT, CDR2 YYREEE (reference sequence). The CDR3 spans 15 residues. Trimming shortened V by 4 bases and J by 0 bases, and 8 bases separated the two germline ends. The CDR3 DNA reads TGTGCCAGCAGCGGAGAGGGCTCCTATAATTCACCCCTCCACTTT. It specifies CASSGEGSYNSPLHF.

J is TRBJ2-7 and V is TRBV6-1; D uncertain. The V gene's germline CDR1 is MNHNS and CDR2 SASEGT. Trimming stripped 4 bases from V and 1 base from J, with 14 bases between. The CDR3 covers 15 residues. The CDR3: CASSGGPTLSYEQYF. The CDR3 bases are TGTGCCAGCAGTGGAGGTCCCACCCTATCCTACGAGCAGTACTTC.

V gene TRBV5-4 combines with J gene TRBJ2-5; the D gene is possibly TRBD2 (6 bases). Germline loops: CDR1 SGHNT, CDR2 YYREEE (reference sequence). CDR3 length: 12 residues. Trimming stripped 3 bases from V and 11 bases from J, with 14 bases between. CDR3 nucleotides: TGTGCCAGCAGCTGGGGGGACGGGGGACAGTACTTC. It codes for CASSWGDGGQYF.

The chain recombines TRBV7-4 with TRBJ1-6; the D gene is possibly TRBD1 (5 bases). This CDR3 region has 16 residues. V was clipped by 6 bases and J by 7 bases, with 19 bases between them. Germline CDR1 and CDR2: SGHVT and SQSDAQ. CDR3 region: CASSYNPAGGNSPLHF. As DNA, the CDR3 is TGTGCCAGCAGTTACAACCCCGCGGGGGGAAATTCACCCCTCCACTTT.

The CDR3 region is CASSYTDQPQHF. The CDR3, as DNA: TGTGCCAGCAGCTACACGGATCAGCCCCAGCATTTT. J is TRBJ1-5 and V is TRBV7-4; no definite D call. Trimming shortened V by 4 bases and J by 5 bases, and 6 bases separated the two germline ends. The CDR3 extends over 12 amino acids. Germline V lookup: CDR1 SGHVT, CDR2 SQSDAQ.

This CDR3 reads CASSLKGRNTGELFF. In DNA form, the CDR3 reads TGTGCCAGCAGCTTAAAGGGGAGGAACACCGGGGAGCTGTTTTTT. The chain has TRBV7-9 and TRBJ2-2, with D possibly called TRBD1 or TRBD2 (5 bases each). Deletions cut 2 bases from V and 1 base from J, with 8 bases between. This CDR3 spans 15 amino acids. CDR1 and CDR2 from the germline V gene are SEHNR and FQNEAQ (reference sequence).

This clonotype appeared a few times. The CDR3 DNA reads as TGTGCTAGTGGGGGGCAGATATGGACATACAATGAGCAGTTCTTC. The encoded protein is CASGGQIWTYNEQFF. The J gene is TRBJ2-1, the V gene TRBV12-5; a possible D gene is TRBD1 (5 bases). There are 15 residues in the CDR3. Trimming cost V 6 bases and J 4 bases, with 16 bases left between them. Germline-derived CDR1 and CDR2 are LGHNT and FRNRAP. The variable domain in full, completed from reference TRBV12-5 and TRBJ2-1, reads DARVTQTPRHKVTEMGQEVTMRCQPILGHNTVFWYRQTMMQGLELLAYFRNRAPLDDSGMPKDRFSAEMPDATLATLKIQPSEPRDSAVYFCASGGQIWTYNEQFFGPGTRLTVL.

CDR3: CASSSWGSDTEAFF. In DNA form, the CDR3 reads TGTGCCAGCAGCTCCTGGGGTAGCGACACTGAAGCTTTCTTT. This rearrangement joins TRBV7-8 to TRBJ1-1; D unresolved. Trimming removed 4 bases at V and 3 bases at J, with 12 bases between. The CDR3 spans 14 residues. Per the germline V gene, CDR1 is SGHVS and CDR2 is FQNEAQ.

A few counts support this clonotype. Germline and junction disagree at one end, which may indicate a read error. The genes are TRBV29-1 and TRBJ1-2, with D possibly TRBD1 on 6 matching bases. Per the germline V gene, CDR1 is SQVTM and CDR2 is ANQGSEA. There are 12 residues in the CDR3. The CDR3, as DNA: TGCAGCGCTGAAGGGGGGAGGTATGGCTACACCTTC. Amino acids: CSAEGGRYGYTF.

The chain carries TRBV6-5 and TRBJ1-2, with D perhaps TRBD1 (5 bases). Germline-derived CDR1 and CDR2 are MNHEY and SVGAGI. Trimming left V 0 bases short and J 4 bases short, with 6 bases between. The CDR3 is 13 residues long. In DNA form, the CDR3 reads TGTGCCAGCAGTTACTCCAGGGCCTATGGCTACACCTTC. It yields the protein CASSYSRAYGYTF.

Concerning this clonotype: One junction end disagrees with the germline gene, perhaps due to a read error. The chain is built from TRBV4-1 and TRBJ2-7; possible D gene TRBD2, 6 bases. Germline lookup yields CDR1 MGHRA and CDR2 YSYEKL. The CDR3 extends over 16 amino acids. The CDR3 sequence is CASSQDLGGGSYEQYF. The DNA of the CDR3 is TGTGCCAGCAGCCAAGATCTCGGGGGTGGATCCTACGAGCAGTACTTC.

This clonotype was picked up one time. The V gene is TRBV6-6, the J gene TRBJ1-6; 7 nucleotides match TRBD1. The CDR3 is 15 amino acids. CDR1 is MNHNY and CDR2 is SVGAGI in the germline V gene (reference sequence). J lost 15 bases, V lost 6 bases, and 17 bases had no gene match. The chain's CDR3 is CASSAGDSGHLDLHF. In DNA, the CDR3 is TGTGCCAGCAGCGCCGGGGACAGCGGACATTTGGACCTCCACTTT.